Below are 21 T cell receptor beta chains sequenced from a single sample in a study of shared clonotypes between healthy human individuals. Positively selected for CCR7, the CD45RO-negative cells used as naive CD8 cells excluded terminally differentiated effector memory CD45RA+ cells. Assay: immunoSEQ multiplex PCR; the TCRdb copy retains only in-frame clones and omits some. The repertoire holds millions of clones, with about 92% as singletons. The sample was naive CD8+ T cells from PBMCs. The receptors shown here come from a man younger than 35 in good health. Some clones in this sample may be carry-over from other donors' samples.

J is TRBJ2-7 and V is TRBV7-2, with 7 bases matching TRBD1. The germline CDR1 and CDR2 sequences are SGHTA and FQGNSA. CDR3 size: 13 residues. V gave up 6 bases and J gave up 0 bases; unmatched junction bases: 2. The CDR3 loop reads CASRTGSSYEQYF. The CDR3 DNA reads TGTGCCAGCAGGACAGGGTCCTCCTACGAGCAGTACTTC.

The chain is built from TRBV6-1 and TRBJ2-1, with D hard to call. Per germline, CDR1 MNHNS and CDR2 SASEGT. Trimming took 8 bases from V and 5 from J, leaving 10 bases between them. This CDR3 comprises 12 residues. The DNA of the CDR3 is TGTGCCAGCGGTAAATGGAACAATGAGCAGTTCTTC. This sequence encodes CASGKWNNEQFF.

This rearrangement joins TRBV28 to TRBJ2-2; 8 nucleotides align to TRBD2. Germline loops: CDR1 MDHEN, CDR2 SYDVKM. Losses at the gene ends were 2 bases for V and 6 bases for J; bases not matched to a gene: 8. This CDR3 region has 16 residues. The CDR3 nucleotides read TGTGCCAGCAGTTTAGGGGAGCGGGAGTTGCCCGGGGAGCTGTTTTTT. Residues: CASSLGERELPGELFF.

The chain is built from TRBV5-1 and TRBJ1-1; D gene ambiguous. Germline lookup yields CDR1 SGHRS and CDR2 YFSETQ. The CDR3 extends over 13 amino acids. The V gene lost 4 bases and the J gene lost 6 bases, with 13 bases spanning the gap. The CDR3 protein is CASSLEGFAEAFF. CDR3 DNA: TGCGCCAGCAGCCTGGAGGGTTTCGCTGAAGCTTTCTTT. The whole variable domain, remainder taken from reference TRBV5-1 and TRBJ1-1, is KAGVTQTPRYLIKTRGQQVTLSCSPISGHRSVSWYQQTPGQGLQFLFEYFSETQRNKGNFPGRFSGRQFSNSRSEMNVSTLELGDSALYLCASSLEGFAEAFFGQGTRLTVV.

The rearrangement joins TRBV27 to TRBJ1-5, with no clear D. V lost 5 bases to trimming and J lost 1 base, with 9 bases between them. CDR1 MNHEY and CDR2 SMNVEV come from the germline V gene (reference sequence). This CDR3 comprises 14 residues. The DNA of the CDR3 is TGTGCCAGCAGTCCCTCCGGGAGCAATCAGCCCCAGCATTTT. Protein sequence: CASSPSGSNQPQHF.

A single count supports this clone. The J gene is TRBJ2-1, the V gene TRBV28; maybe TRBD2 (6 bases). V lost 4 bases and J 3 bases, leaving 16 bases between the germline ends. The CDR3 contains 16 residues. Looked up from germline, CDR1 is MDHEN and CDR2 is SYDVKM. The CDR3, as DNA: TGTGCCAGCAGTTACGCGGCGGGAAATATCTACAATGAGCAGTTCTTC. The encoded protein is CASSYAAGNIYNEQFF.

The rearrangement uses TRBV7-6 and TRBJ2-7; TRBD2 might be the D (6 bases). V lost 5 bases to trimming and J lost 0 bases, with 17 bases between them. Germline values: CDR1 SGHVS, CDR2 FNYEAQ. CDR3 length: 16 residues. CDR3 DNA sequence: TGTGCCAGCAGCCCAAGTGGTAGCGGAAACTCCTACGAGCAGTACTTC. Translation gives CASSPSGSGNSYEQYF. Looking up the rest from reference TRBV7-6 and TRBJ2-7 gives the full variable domain: GAGVSQSPRYKVTKRGQDVALRCDPISGHVSLYWYRQALGQGPEFLTYFNYEAQQDKSGLPNDRFSAERPEGSISTLTIQRTEQRDSAMYRCASSPSGSGNSYEQYFGPGTRLTVT.

The chain joins TRBV27 to TRBJ2-7; TRBD1 matches at 7 bases. CDR1 is MNHEY and CDR2 is SMNVEV in the germline V gene (reference sequence). The CDR3 totals 16 residues. With 5 bases clipped from V and 4 bases from J, the junction kept 14 bases outside the gene matches. The CDR3 region is CASSPRGLGTVYEQYF. For the CDR3, the DNA is TGTGCCAGCAGTCCTAGGGGGCTCGGGACAGTATACGAGCAGTACTTC.

V usage is TRBV27 and J usage is TRBJ2-5, with D possibly being TRBD1 or TRBD2 (5 bases each). The ends were cut back, 7 bases at V and 0 bases at J, with 12 bases in the middle. The CDR3 consists of 14 residues. Looked up from germline, CDR1 is MNHEY and CDR2 is SMNVEV (reference sequence). CDR3 sequence reads: CASKSGRDQETQYF. CDR3 bases: TGTGCCAGCAAGTCGGGGCGGGACCAAGAGACCCAGTACTTC.

The rearrangement uses TRBV5-1 and TRBJ2-7; 7 nucleotides match TRBD1. The CDR3 contains 17 residues. The germline gives CDR1 SGHRS, CDR2 YFSETQ. Losses at the gene ends were 3 bases for V and 3 bases for J; bases not matched to a gene: 15. The chain's CDR3 is CASSSVSREGGFYEQYF. The CDR3 DNA sequence: TGCGCCAGCAGCTCGGTTAGCAGGGAAGGGGGCTTCTACGAGCAGTACTTC.

The gene calls are TRBV29-1 and TRBJ2-1; TRBD2 matches 11 bases. The CDR3 has 16 amino acids. Germline values: CDR1 SQVTM, CDR2 ANQGSEA. J lost 3 bases, V lost 7 bases, and 11 bases had no gene match. The CDR3, as DNA: TGCAGCGGAAATTCTCTAGCGGGAGGCCACTACAATGAGCAGTTCTTC. Translated, it gives CSGNSLAGGHYNEQFF.

The genes are TRBV5-6 and TRBJ2-2; D remains ambiguous. CDR1 and CDR2 (germline): SGHDT, YYEEEE. The V end was cut by 1 base, the J end by 5 bases, with 15 bases between. The CDR3 is made up of 16 amino acids. CDR3 nucleotides: TGTGCCAGCAGCTTGTTCCGTGAGCTGGTTACCGGGGAGCTGTTTTTT. Its translation is CASSLFRELVTGELFF.

The table lists this clone with a count of one. This chain links TRBV2 with TRBJ2-5; 8 bases are a match to TRBD1. Germline V CDR1 and CDR2: SNHLY, FYNNEI. The CDR3 has 18 residues. V lost 10 bases, J lost 2 bases, and 21 bases stayed unmatched. CDR3 in DNA: TGTGCCATCGTACAGAGGGGCAGGGGGCTAATCCTTCAAGAGACCCAGTACTTC. Its translation is CAIVQRGRGLILQETQYF.

The chain carries TRBV7-9 and TRBJ2-7, with 14 bases matching TRBD2. The V segment lost 4 bases and the J segment 0 bases; nucleotides outside the gene matches: 8. Germline-derived CDR1 and CDR2 are SEHNR and FQNEAQ (reference sequence). This CDR3 contains 18 residues. The CDR3 reads CASSSPGLAGELSYEQYF. CDR3 bases: TGTGCCAGCAGCTCTCCGGGACTAGCGGGAGAACTCTCCTACGAGCAGTACTTC.

This chain uses TRBV27 with TRBJ2-7, with TRBD1 identical over 9 bases. CDR1 MNHEY and CDR2 SMNVEV come from the germline V gene (reference sequence). This CDR3 has 14 residues. V lost 4 bases to trimming and J lost 7 bases; unmatched junction nucleotides: 8. CDR3 nucleotides: TGTGCCAGCAGTTCTGGGACAGGGTATTGGGAGCAGTACTTC. Translating it yields CASSSGTGYWEQYF.

This rearrangement joins TRBV19 to TRBJ2-1; 8 positions agree with TRBD1. The CDR3 loop spans 14 amino acids. Trimming cost V 5 bases and J 7 bases; bases outside gene matches: 7. Germline CDR1 LNHDA, CDR2 SQIVND (reference sequence). The CDR3 sequence: CASSSRTGINEQFF. In DNA, the CDR3 is TGTGCCAGTAGTTCGAGGACAGGGATAAATGAGCAGTTCTTC.

The chain is built from TRBV7-9 and TRBJ1-2; TRBD1 might be the D (6 bases). The CDR3 extends over 14 amino acids. CDR1 is SEHNR, CDR2 FQNEAQ, per germline (reference sequence). V was clipped by 1 base and J by 6 bases, with 12 bases between them. CDR3: CASSLVWAGDGYTF. The CDR3 nucleotides read TGTGCCAGCAGCTTAGTATGGGCAGGGGATGGCTACACCTTC.

The V and J genes are TRBV6-1 and TRBJ1-2; a weak D match, TRBD1 (6 bases). V was trimmed by 3 bases and J by 6 bases, leaving 20 bases between them. This CDR3 region has 16 residues. Germline V CDR1 and CDR2: MNHNS, SASEGT. CDR3 nucleotides: TGTGCCAGCAGTGACCCCCTTCGGGGGCGCATCCATGGCTACACCTTC. This gives the protein CASSDPLRGRIHGYTF.

The genes are TRBV28 and TRBJ2-6; 11 bases align to TRBD1. CDR1 MDHEN and CDR2 SYDVKM come from the germline V gene. V shed 2 bases, J shed 0 bases, and the junction held 18 bases outside the gene matches. The CDR3 extends over 23 amino acids. This chain's CDR3 is CASSLPPGQGVESFFSGANVLTF. For the CDR3, the DNA is TGTGCCAGCAGTTTACCCCCGGGACAGGGGGTGGAAAGTTTCTTCTCTGGGGCCAACGTCCTGACTTTC.

The chain links TRBV6-5 to TRBJ2-1; no definite D call. Trimming cost V 2 bases and J 3 bases, with 5 bases left between them. CDR3 length: 13 amino acids. Germline CDR1 is MNHEY and CDR2 is SVGAGI. The DNA of the CDR3 is TGTGCCAGCAGTTACGTGGGCTACAATGAGCAGTTCTTC. Amino acid sequence: CASSYVGYNEQFF.

The V call is TRBV7-8, the J call TRBJ2-4; D is possibly TRBD1 (5 bases). CDR3 length: 14 amino acids. The germline gives CDR1 SGHVS, CDR2 FQNEAQ. The V gene lost 2 bases and the J gene lost 8 bases, with 13 bases spanning the gap. This chain's CDR3 is CASSLSRARDIQYF. CDR3 nucleotide sequence: TGTGCCAGCAGCTTATCTCGGGCCAGGGACATTCAGTACTTC.